This T cell receptor (beta chain) was recorded in a study of T-cell reconstitution after alpha-beta-depleted transplantation in children. General study results and limits: After transplant, high TCRbeta diversity at day 60 in some patients arose from surviving recipient T cells and thymic progenitors. When one year had passed after transplant, most T-cell counts and diversity came from newly produced T cells. Expanded graft clones numbering several hundred reportedly gave rise to alpha-beta T cells about two months after transplant.

This clonotype was found a few times. The antigen is undetermined. TCRbeta library construction was performed incorporating unique molecular identifiers. One entry per CDR3 protein results from TCRdb running MiXCR on the PCR reads. Altogether about 350,000 distinct CDR3 sequences are present, 15% to 20% being singletons, with the ten largest covering approximately 38%. CDR1 is LGHDT and CDR2 is YNNKEL in the germline V gene (reference sequence). This CDR3 region has 16 residues. Trimming cost V 1 base and J 10 bases, with 20 bases left between them. The rearrangement uses TRBV3-1 and TRBJ2-1; unclear D gene. The sequence was obtained from a male patient between 2 and 9 years old who had a stem cell transplant for acute lymphoblastic leukemia, so the T cells may come from the graft donor. Sequencing used PBMCs, mostly from graft donor cells, obtained 360 days after TCRalphabeta/CD19-depleted stem cell transplant. The CDR3, as DNA: TGTGCCAGCAGCCAAGCAGAGGCCCCTTGGATGTGGGAGCAGTTCTTC. Its protein product is CASSQAEAPWMWEQFF.